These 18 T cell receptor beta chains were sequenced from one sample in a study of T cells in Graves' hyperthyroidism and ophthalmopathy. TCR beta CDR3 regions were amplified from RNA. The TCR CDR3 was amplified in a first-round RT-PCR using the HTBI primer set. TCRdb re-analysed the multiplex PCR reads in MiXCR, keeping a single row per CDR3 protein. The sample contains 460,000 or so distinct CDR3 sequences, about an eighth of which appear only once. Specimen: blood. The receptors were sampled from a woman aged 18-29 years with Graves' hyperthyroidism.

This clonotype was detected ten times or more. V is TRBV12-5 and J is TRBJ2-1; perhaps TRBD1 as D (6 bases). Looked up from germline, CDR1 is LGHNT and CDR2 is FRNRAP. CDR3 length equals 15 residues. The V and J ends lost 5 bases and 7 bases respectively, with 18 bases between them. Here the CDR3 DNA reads TGTGCTAGTGGTCCTGTCGCGGGTACAGGGAATGAGCAGTTCTTC. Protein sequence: CASGPVAGTGNEQFF. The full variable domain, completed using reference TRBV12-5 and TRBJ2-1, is DARVTQTPRHKVTEMGQEVTMRCQPILGHNTVFWYRQTMMQGLELLAYFRNRAPLDDSGMPKDRFSAEMPDATLATLKIQPSEPRDSAVYFCASGPVAGTGNEQFFGPGTRLTVL.

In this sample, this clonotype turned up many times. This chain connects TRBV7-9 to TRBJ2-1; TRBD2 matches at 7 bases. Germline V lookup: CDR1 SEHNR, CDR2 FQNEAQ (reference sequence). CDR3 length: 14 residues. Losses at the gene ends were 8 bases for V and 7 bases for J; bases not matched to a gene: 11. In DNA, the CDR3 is TGTGCCAGCGGCCGCTCTAGCGGCCCTAATGAGCAGTTCTTC. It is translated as CASGRSSGPNEQFF.

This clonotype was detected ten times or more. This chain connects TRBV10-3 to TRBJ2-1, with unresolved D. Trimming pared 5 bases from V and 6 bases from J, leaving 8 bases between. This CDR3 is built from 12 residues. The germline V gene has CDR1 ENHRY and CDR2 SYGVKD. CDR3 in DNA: TGTGCCATCAGTACCCAGGTCAATGAGCAGTTCTTC. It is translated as CAISTQVNEQFF.

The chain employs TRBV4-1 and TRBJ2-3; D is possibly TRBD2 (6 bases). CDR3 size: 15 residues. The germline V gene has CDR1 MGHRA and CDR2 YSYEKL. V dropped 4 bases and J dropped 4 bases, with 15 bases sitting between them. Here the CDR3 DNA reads TGCGCCAGCAGCCTATGGAGGGGTGGGGCAGATACGCAGTATTTT. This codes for CASSLWRGGADTQYF.

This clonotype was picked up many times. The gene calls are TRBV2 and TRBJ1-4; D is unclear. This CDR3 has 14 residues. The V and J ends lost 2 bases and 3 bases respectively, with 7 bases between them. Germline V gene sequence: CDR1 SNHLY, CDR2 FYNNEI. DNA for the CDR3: TGTGCCAGCAGTGAATGGGCTCCTAATGAAAAACTGTTTTTT. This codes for CASSEWAPNEKLFF.

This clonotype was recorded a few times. This CDR3 is CASSHPQGGEQYF. Here the CDR3 DNA reads TGCGCCAGCAGCCATCCTCAGGGGGGCGAGCAGTACTTC. This sequence joins TRBV4-1 and TRBJ2-7; weak D call: TRBD1 (7 bases). Between the trimmed V and J ends, which lost 3 bases and 6 bases, there was a span of 12 bases. This CDR3 contains 13 residues. CDR1 and CDR2 (germline): MGHRA, YSYEKL.

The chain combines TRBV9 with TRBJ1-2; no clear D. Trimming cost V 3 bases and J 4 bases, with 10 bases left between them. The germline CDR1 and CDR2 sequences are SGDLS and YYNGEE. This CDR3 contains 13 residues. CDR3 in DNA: TGTGCCAGCAGCGCAGGCGGTGGCTATGGCTACACCTTC. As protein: CASSAGGGYGYTF.

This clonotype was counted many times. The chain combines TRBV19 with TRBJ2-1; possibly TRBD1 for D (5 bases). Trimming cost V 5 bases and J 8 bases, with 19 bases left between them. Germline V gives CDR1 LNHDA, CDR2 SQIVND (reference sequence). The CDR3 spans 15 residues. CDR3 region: CASSARWGRGYEQFF. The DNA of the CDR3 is TGTGCCAGTAGTGCCCGCTGGGGTAGGGGCTATGAGCAGTTCTTC.

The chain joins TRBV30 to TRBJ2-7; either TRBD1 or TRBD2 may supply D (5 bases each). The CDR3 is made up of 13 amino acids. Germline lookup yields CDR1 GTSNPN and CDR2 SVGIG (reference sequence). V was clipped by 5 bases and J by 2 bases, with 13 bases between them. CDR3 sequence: CAWAGTGTYEQYF. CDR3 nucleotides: TGTGCCTGGGCCGGGACGGGGACCTACGAGCAGTACTTC.

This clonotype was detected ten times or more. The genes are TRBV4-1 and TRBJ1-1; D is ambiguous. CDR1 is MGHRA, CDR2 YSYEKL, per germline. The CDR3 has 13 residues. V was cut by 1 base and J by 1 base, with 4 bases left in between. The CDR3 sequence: CASSQVGNTEAFF. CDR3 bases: TGCGCCAGCAGCCAAGTAGGGAACACTGAAGCTTTCTTT.

The CDR3 sequence: CSASDYQYTQYF. The CDR3 DNA is TGCAGTGCTAGCGACTACCAGTATACGCAGTATTTT. The genes are TRBV20-1 and TRBJ2-3; a possible D gene is TRBD2 (5 bases). V was pared by 3 bases and J by 7 bases, with 11 bases between. Germline V lookup: CDR1 DFQATT, CDR2 SNEGSKA (reference sequence). This CDR3 comprises 12 residues.

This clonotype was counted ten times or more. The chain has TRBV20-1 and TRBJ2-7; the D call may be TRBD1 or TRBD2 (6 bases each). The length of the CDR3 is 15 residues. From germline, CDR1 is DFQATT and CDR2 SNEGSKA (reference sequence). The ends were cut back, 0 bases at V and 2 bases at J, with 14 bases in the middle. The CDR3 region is CSARDLRRDTYEQYV. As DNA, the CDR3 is TGCAGTGCTAGAGATTTGAGGCGGGACACCTACGAGCAGTACGTC.

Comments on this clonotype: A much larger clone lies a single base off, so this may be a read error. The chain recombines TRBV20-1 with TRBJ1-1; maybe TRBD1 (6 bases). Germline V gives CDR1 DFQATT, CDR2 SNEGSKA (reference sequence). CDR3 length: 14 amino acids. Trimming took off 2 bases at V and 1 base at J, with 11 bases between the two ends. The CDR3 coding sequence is TGCAGTGCTAGAATTCCAGGGGCGAACACTGAAGCTTTCTTT. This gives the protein CSARIPGANTEAFF.

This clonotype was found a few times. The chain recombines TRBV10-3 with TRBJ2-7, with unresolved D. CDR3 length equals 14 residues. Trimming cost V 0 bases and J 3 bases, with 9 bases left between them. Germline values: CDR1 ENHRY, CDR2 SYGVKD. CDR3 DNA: TGTGCCATCAGTGAGTCGTGGGCCGACTACGAGCAGTACGTC. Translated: CAISESWADYEQYV.

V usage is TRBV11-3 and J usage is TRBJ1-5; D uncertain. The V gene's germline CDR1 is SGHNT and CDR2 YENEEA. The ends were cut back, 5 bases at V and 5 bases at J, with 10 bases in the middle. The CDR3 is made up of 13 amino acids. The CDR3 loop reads CASSLVRDQPQHF. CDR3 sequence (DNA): TGTGCCAGCAGCCTCGTTCGGGATCAGCCCCAGCATTTT. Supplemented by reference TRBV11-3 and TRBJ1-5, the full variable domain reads EAGVVQSPRYKIIEKKQPVAFWCNPISGHNTLYWYLQNLGQGPELLIRYENEEAVDDSQLPKDRFSAERLKGVDSTLKIQPAELGDSAVYLCASSLVRDQPQHFGDGTRLSIL.

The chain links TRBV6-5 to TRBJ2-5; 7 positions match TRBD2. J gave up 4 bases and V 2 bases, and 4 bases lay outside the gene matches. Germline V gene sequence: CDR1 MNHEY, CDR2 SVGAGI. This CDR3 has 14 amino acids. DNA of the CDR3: TGTGCCAGCAGTTACGAGGGAGGGCCAGAGACCCAGTACTTC. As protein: CASSYEGGPETQYF.

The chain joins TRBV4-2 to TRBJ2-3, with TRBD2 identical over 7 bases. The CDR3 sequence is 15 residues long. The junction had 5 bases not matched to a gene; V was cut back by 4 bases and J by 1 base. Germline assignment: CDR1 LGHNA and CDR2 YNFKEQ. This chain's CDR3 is CASSRSAGGTDTQYF. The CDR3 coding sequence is TGTGCCAGCAGCCGGTCTGCGGGGGGCACAGATACGCAGTATTTT.

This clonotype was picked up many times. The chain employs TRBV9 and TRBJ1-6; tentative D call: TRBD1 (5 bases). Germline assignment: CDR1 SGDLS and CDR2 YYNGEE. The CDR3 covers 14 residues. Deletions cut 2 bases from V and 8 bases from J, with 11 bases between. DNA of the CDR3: TGTGCCAGCAGCGTGGGACTCCCATATTCACCCCTCCACTTT. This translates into CASSVGLPYSPLHF.